This TCR beta chain is from a study of blood T cell repertoires in COVID-19. J lost 5 bases, V lost 4 bases, and 1 base had no gene match. The CDR3 consists of 12 residues. Germline values: CDR1 SGHNT, CDR2 YYREEE (reference sequence). The method was immunoSEQ multiplex PCR; TCRdb's version includes in-frame clones alone and lacks a portion of them. There are 150,000 to 200,000 clones in the sample; about 86% occur only once, and approximately 0.93% lies in the top ten. Source material: peripheral blood. The V and J genes are TRBV5-4 and TRBJ1-2; 8 bases agree with TRBD1. The sequence was collected from a young woman who had recovered from COVID-19. For the CDR3, the DNA is TGTGCCAGCAGCGGACAGGGTTATGGCTACACCTTC. Translated, it gives CASSGQGYGYTF. Full variable domain (outside the CDR3, taken from reference TRBV5-4 and TRBJ1-2): ETGVTQSPTHLIKTRGQQVTLRCSSQSGHNTVSWYQQALGQGPQFIFQYYREEENGRGNFPPRFSGLQFPNYSSELNVNALELDDSALYLCASSGQGYGYTFGSGTRLTVV.